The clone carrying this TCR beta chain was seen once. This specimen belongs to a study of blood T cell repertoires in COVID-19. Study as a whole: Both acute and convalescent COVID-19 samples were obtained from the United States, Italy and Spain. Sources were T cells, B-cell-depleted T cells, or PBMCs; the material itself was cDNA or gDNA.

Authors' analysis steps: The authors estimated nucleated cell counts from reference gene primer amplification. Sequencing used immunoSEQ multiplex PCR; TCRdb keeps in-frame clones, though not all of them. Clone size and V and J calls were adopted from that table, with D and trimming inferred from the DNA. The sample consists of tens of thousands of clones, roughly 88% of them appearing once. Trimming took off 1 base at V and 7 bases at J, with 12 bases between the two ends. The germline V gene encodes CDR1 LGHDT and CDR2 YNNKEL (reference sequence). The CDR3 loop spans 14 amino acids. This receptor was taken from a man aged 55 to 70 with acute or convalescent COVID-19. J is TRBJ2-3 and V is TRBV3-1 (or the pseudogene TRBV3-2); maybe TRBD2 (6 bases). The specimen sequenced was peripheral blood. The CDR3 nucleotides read TGTGCCAGCAGCCAAGGCGGGGCCCAAAATACGCAGTATTTT. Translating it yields CASSQGGAQNTQYF.